One and the same sample provided the 32 T cell receptor beta chains below, sequenced in a study of identical twins. TCRdb re-derived calls from the 5' RACE reads in MiXCR, one entry per CDR3 protein. The sample contains roughly 1,500,000 distinct CDR3 sequences, about 32% of which appear only once. Sequenced input: cord blood. All receptors derive from a newborn girl in good health.

The genes are TRBV13 and TRBJ1-4; 7 bases are a match to TRBD1. Germline CDR1 is PRHDT and CDR2 is FYEKMQ (reference sequence). Trimming removed 2 bases from V and 10 bases from J; junction bases left unmatched: 10. The length of the CDR3 is 15 residues. The DNA for the CDR3 is TGTGCCAGCAGCTTACAAAAGGGGGCGGACGGAAAACTGTTTTTT. Amino acids: CASSLQKGADGKLFF.

There are a few counts of this clonotype. The chain has TRBV28 and TRBJ1-2, with a weak D call TRBD1 (5 bases). The V and J ends lost 7 bases and 8 bases respectively, with 14 bases between them. Looked up from germline, CDR1 is MDHEN and CDR2 is SYDVKM. The CDR3 consists of 12 residues. The CDR3: CASMVGVRGYTF. The CDR3 bases are TGTGCCAGCATGGTAGGGGTTCGGGGCTACACCTTC.

This clonotype has just a few counts. This chain connects TRBV12-5 to TRBJ2-1; 9 bases are a match to TRBD1. Germline CDR1 LGHNT, CDR2 FRNRAP. This CDR3 has 16 residues. Unmatched junction bases numbered 4, after V lost 0 bases and J lost 4 bases. CDR3 DNA sequence: TGTGCTAGTGGTTTGGTACTGGGACAGGGTTACAATGAGCAGTTCTTC. Its translation: CASGLVLGQGYNEQFF. Full variable domain (rest looked up from reference TRBV12-5 and TRBJ2-1): DARVTQTPRHKVTEMGQEVTMRCQPILGHNTVFWYRQTMMQGLELLAYFRNRAPLDDSGMPKDRFSAEMPDATLATLKIQPSEPRDSAVYFCASGLVLGQGYNEQFFGPGTRLTVL.

The rearrangement uses TRBV3-1 and TRBJ2-3; D might be TRBD1 or TRBD2, each matching 6 bases. Per the germline V gene, CDR1 is LGHDT and CDR2 is YNNKEL (reference sequence). Trimming removed 4 bases at V and 2 bases at J, with 13 bases between. The CDR3 is 15 amino acids. This chain's CDR3 is CASSLRGGYTDTQYF. CDR3 nucleotide sequence: TGTGCCAGCAGCCTCAGGGGAGGTTACACAGATACGCAGTATTTT.

This clonotype was counted a few times. The chain is built from TRBV5-1 and TRBJ2-3, with no clear D. This CDR3 is 15 amino acids long. The V gene lost 0 bases and the J gene lost 1 base, with 9 bases spanning the gap. Germline V gene lookup returns CDR1 SGHRS and CDR2 YFSETQ. The DNA for the CDR3 is TGCGCCAGCAGCTTGGACCTTCGGGGCACAGATACGCAGTATTTT. This sequence encodes CASSLDLRGTDTQYF.

The table lists this clonotype with a count of one. The rearrangement links TRBV20-1 to TRBJ2-5; 10 bases align to TRBD2. The junction had 7 bases not matched to a gene; V was cut back by 0 bases and J by 6 bases. Germline V lookup: CDR1 DFQATT, CDR2 SNEGSKA (reference sequence). The CDR3 contains 15 residues. DNA of the CDR3: TGCAGTGCTAGAGATCAGCGGGGGGGCTGGAAGACCCAGTACTTC. This sequence encodes CSARDQRGGWKTQYF.

In the case of this clonotype: The junction departs from the called germline gene at one end, perhaps through a read error. The rearrangement uses TRBV15 and TRBJ1-5, with TRBD1 identical over 7 bases. CDR1 is LNHNV and CDR2 is YYDKDF in the germline V gene (reference sequence). This CDR3 has 16 residues. This chain's CDR3 is CATSRDSDRVRQPRHF. The CDR3 DNA reads TGTGCCACCAGCAGAGATTCTGACAGGGTCCGGCAGCCCCGGCATTTT. Full variable domain (outside the CDR3, taken from reference TRBV15 and TRBJ1-5): DAMVIQNPRYQVTQFGKPVTLSCSQTLNHNVMYWYQQKSSQAPKLLFHYYDKDFNNEADTPDNFQSRRPNTSFCFLDIRSPGLGDTAMYLCATSRDSDRVRQPRHFGDGTRLSIL.

This clonotype was observed a few times. J is TRBJ2-5 and V is TRBV20-1; 14 nucleotides match TRBD2. Germline lookup yields CDR1 DFQATT and CDR2 SNEGSKA (reference sequence). Trimming removed 7 bases from V and 2 bases from J; junction bases left unmatched: 6. This CDR3 has 15 residues. In DNA, the CDR3 is TGCAGTGTTCCGACTAGCGGGGGGGGGCAAGAGACCCAGTACTTC. This gives the protein CSVPTSGGGQETQYF.

J is TRBJ1-2 and V is TRBV15, with D possibly matching TRBD1 (6 bases). This CDR3 region has 14 residues. Trimming stripped 6 bases from V and 1 base from J, with 12 bases between. The germline V gene has CDR1 LNHNV and CDR2 YYDKDF (reference sequence). This CDR3 reads CATSLDRNNYGYTF. The CDR3 nucleotides are TGTGCCACCAGTCTAGACAGGAATAACTATGGCTACACCTTC.

The rearrangement uses TRBV5-1 and TRBJ1-4, with D uncertain. This CDR3 region has 15 residues. V lost 0 bases and J lost 8, with 14 bases in between. In germline, CDR1 is SGHRS, CDR2 YFSETQ. The DNA of the CDR3 is TGCGCCAGCAGCTTGGGATGGTGCGTAGGGGAAAAACTGTTTTTT. Translated, it gives CASSLGWCVGEKLFF.

This clonotype was picked up one time. This may be a read error, as it is one base from a much larger clone. CDR3 protein: CSARMGRGSTDTQYF. CDR3 coding DNA: TGCAGCGCCAGGATGGGTCGGGGATCCACAGATACGCAGTATTTT. The V call is TRBV29-1, the J call TRBJ2-3; possible D gene TRBD2, 5 bases. Germline lookup yields CDR1 SQVTM and CDR2 ANQGSEA. Trimming removed 7 bases from V and 2 bases from J, with 19 bases in between. The CDR3 is 15 amino acids.

The chain links TRBV20-1 to TRBJ2-7; TRBD1 aligns across 10 bases. CDR1 and CDR2 from the germline V gene are DFQATT and SNEGSKA (reference sequence). Trimming at V came to 6 bases and at J to 3 bases, leaving 11 bases not matched to a gene. This CDR3 is 15 amino acids long. The CDR3 sequence: CSAPRDRGYYYEQYF. CDR3 in DNA: TGCAGTGCACCCAGGGACAGGGGTTATTACTACGAGCAGTACTTC.

This clonotype was observed a few times. The gene calls are TRBV5-1 and TRBJ1-1; TRBD1 might be the D (5 bases). Germline CDR1 and CDR2: SGHRS and YFSETQ. The CDR3 spans 15 residues. V lost 5 bases, J lost 5 bases, and 19 bases lay in between. The CDR3 loop is CASSSLSMGQTEAFF. Here the CDR3 DNA reads TGCGCCAGCAGTTCGCTAAGCATGGGGCAGACTGAAGCTTTCTTT.

Only one count was recorded for this clonotype. This rearrangement joins TRBV19 to TRBJ1-1, with a weak D call TRBD1 (6 bases). Germline loops: CDR1 LNHDA, CDR2 SQIVND (reference sequence). With 6 bases removed from V and 0 bases from J, the gap between germline ends came to 14 bases. The CDR3 consists of 15 residues. The CDR3 nucleotides are TGTGCCAGTAGCATCAACGGGGGGCTGAACACTGAAGCTTTCTTT. Protein: CASSINGGLNTEAFF.

The chain carries TRBV6-5 and TRBJ2-5; D unresolved. Deletions cut 3 bases from V and 11 bases from J, with 16 bases between. The germline V gene encodes CDR1 MNHEY and CDR2 SVGAGI. The length of the CDR3 is 13 residues. CDR3 in DNA: TGTGCCAGCAGTTATTTTTTGGTTGGCAAGCAGTACTTC. Its protein is CASSYFLVGKQYF.

J is TRBJ2-5 and V is TRBV5-1; 7 bases match TRBD2. Germline CDR1 reads SGHRS; CDR2 reads YFSETQ. This CDR3 spans 18 amino acids. V lost 2 bases to trimming and J lost 11 bases; unmatched junction nucleotides: 24. CDR3 sequence reads: CASSFNTWLGLGAIGQYF. CDR3 nucleotide sequence: TGCGCCAGCAGCTTTAATACATGGCTAGGACTAGGGGCGATCGGGCAGTACTTC.

This clonotype was recorded many times. Its ends do not fully match the called genes, so a read error is possible. The chain has TRBV12-3 or TRBV12-4 and TRBJ2-1, with TRBD2 matching over 11 bases. CDR3 length equals 15 residues. The CDR3 coding sequence is TGTGCCAGCAGTGTAGCGGGAGGGGCCCATAATGAGCAGTTCTTC. This translates into CASSVAGGAHNEQFF.

The V gene is TRBV4-1, the J gene TRBJ2-1, with 8 bases identical to TRBD2. The CDR3 runs 17 residues. Germline lookup yields CDR1 MGHRA and CDR2 YSYEKL. Trimming removed 0 bases from V and 3 bases from J; junction bases left unmatched: 7. CDR3 loop: CASSQDIGLAGYNEQFF. The CDR3 DNA sequence: TGCGCCAGCAGCCAAGATATTGGGCTAGCGGGCTACAATGAGCAGTTCTTC.

This clonotype was detected ten times or more. The chain employs TRBV7-9 and TRBJ2-3; D call uncertain. The V end lost 1 base, the J end lost 2 bases, and 7 bases lay between the germline ends. Germline lookup yields CDR1 SEHNR and CDR2 FQNEAQ (reference sequence). This CDR3 has 14 residues. The CDR3 DNA reads TGTGCCAGCAGCTTAGACCAGAACACAGATACGCAGTATTTT. It yields the protein CASSLDQNTDTQYF.

V usage is TRBV28 and J usage is TRBJ2-4, with TRBD1 as a possible D gene (6 bases). The DNA end is a closer match to TRBJ2-5, so the J assignment may be wrong. The CDR3 runs to 15 residues. Germline V gene data show CDR1 as MDHEN and CDR2 as SYDVKM. This CDR3 is CASSLSAARGETQYF. The CDR3 DNA sequence: TGTGCCAGCAGTTTATCGGCCGCCAGGGGAGAGACCCAGTACTTC.

This clonotype was seen more than once but under ten times. The rearrangement links TRBV12-3 or TRBV12-4 to TRBJ1-1; D is perhaps TRBD1 (5 bases). Trimming pared 2 bases from V and 3 bases from J, leaving 13 bases between. This CDR3 is 15 amino acids long. The CDR3: CASSLRGARDTEAFF. CDR3 DNA: TGTGCCAGCAGTTTAAGAGGGGCGCGGGACACTGAAGCTTTCTTT.

The gene calls are TRBV19 and TRBJ2-6, with 7 bases lining up with TRBD1. The CDR3 runs to 19 residues. The germline V gene encodes CDR1 LNHDA and CDR2 SQIVND (reference sequence). V trimming: 5 bases; J trimming: 0 bases; junction bases outside the gene matches: 13. DNA for the CDR3: TGTGCCAGTAGTCCTACCCGACAGGGCCTCTTCTCTGGGGCCAACGTCCTGACTTTC. It translates to CASSPTRQGLFSGANVLTF.

This rearrangement joins TRBV3-1 to TRBJ2-3; D is possibly TRBD1 (6 bases). CDR1 and CDR2 from the germline V gene are LGHDT and YNNKEL (reference sequence). Trimming left V 2 bases short and J 2 bases short, with 11 bases between. CDR3 length equals 15 residues. The CDR3 nucleotides are TGTGCCAGCAGCCAACGAGGGGGAACCACAGATACGCAGTATTTT. Its protein product is CASSQRGGTTDTQYF.

The rearrangement links TRBV25-1 to TRBJ2-1, with 7 bases aligning to TRBD1. Unmatched junction bases numbered 0, after V lost 1 base and J lost 0 bases. The CDR3 spans 15 residues. Germline V gene sequence: CDR1 MGHDK, CDR2 SYGVNS. This chain's CDR3 is CASSEWDSSYNEQFF. In nucleotides, the CDR3 is TGTGCCAGCAGTGAATGGGACAGCTCCTACAATGAGCAGTTCTTC.

Remarks on this clonotype: Possible read error: a much larger clone is one base away. The chain joins TRBV11-2 to TRBJ2-1, with 13 positions matching TRBD2. The CDR3 is 14 amino acids. Germline values: CDR1 SGHAT, CDR2 FQNNGV. CDR3 amino acids: CASSLGLAGGERFF. The CDR3 nucleotides read TGTGCCAGCAGCTTAGGACTAGCGGGAGGTGAGCGGTTCTTC.

V and J are TRBV10-3 and TRBJ1-4; no definite D call. V lost 0 bases to trimming and J lost 7 bases, with 15 bases between them. The CDR3 runs 16 residues. The germline V gene has CDR1 ENHRY and CDR2 SYGVKD. CDR3: CAISESIAGLGEKLFF. The CDR3 bases are TGTGCCATCAGTGAGTCGATTGCAGGTCTGGGTGAAAAACTGTTTTTT.

The chain is built from TRBV2 and TRBJ2-2; D call uncertain. CDR3 length: 14 amino acids. Per germline, CDR1 SNHLY and CDR2 FYNNEI. V shed 3 bases and J shed 0 bases, with 5 bases lying between them. This CDR3 reads CASSEVANTGELFF. Written as DNA, the CDR3 is TGTGCCAGCAGTGAGGTGGCGAACACCGGGGAGCTGTTTTTT.

This clonotype was recorded a few times. The V gene is TRBV27, the J gene TRBJ2-7, with no clear D. The CDR3 runs 14 residues. CDR1 and CDR2 from the germline V gene are MNHEY and SMNVEV (reference sequence). V was clipped by 0 bases and J by 2 bases, with 8 bases between them. DNA for the CDR3: TGTGCCAGCAGTTTATCGGCGTTTACCTACGAGCAGTACTTC. Amino acids: CASSLSAFTYEQYF.

This clonotype was seen many times. This sequence joins TRBV5-1 and TRBJ2-7; D ambiguous. Trimming removed 4 bases from V and 4 bases from J, with 12 bases in between. Germline V gives CDR1 SGHRS, CDR2 YFSETQ. CDR3 size: 13 residues. The CDR3 protein is CASSLLETYEQYF. CDR3 nucleotide sequence: TGCGCCAGCAGCCTCCTCGAAACTTACGAGCAGTACTTC.

The chain has TRBV20-1 and TRBJ1-4; 10 nucleotides line up with TRBD1. CDR1 and CDR2 from the germline V gene are DFQATT and SNEGSKA (reference sequence). V dropped 6 bases and J dropped 7; count of bases not matched to a gene: 11. The CDR3 totals 15 residues. The CDR3 DNA reads as TGCAGTGCCACTCGAAACGGACAGGGGGGTGAAAAACTGTTTTTT. This gives the protein CSATRNGQGGEKLFF.

V is TRBV7-2 and J is TRBJ2-5; the D gene could be TRBD1 or TRBD2 (5 bases each). The germline V gene encodes CDR1 SGHTA and CDR2 FQGNSA. This CDR3 is built from 14 residues. Deletions cut 5 bases from V and 11 bases from J, with 21 bases between. The CDR3 sequence: CASSPSHGGNEQYF. In DNA form, the CDR3 reads TGTGCCAGCAGCCCTTCTCATGGGGGAAATGAGCAGTACTTC.

The chain uses TRBV24-1 and TRBJ2-2; 9 nucleotides agree with TRBD1. The J segment lost 2 bases and the V segment lost 1 base, leaving 7 bases of the junction unmatched. CDR1 is KGHDR, CDR2 SFDVKD, per germline. There are 18 residues in the CDR3. The chain's CDR3 is CATSDLGGDRVNTGELFF. CDR3 DNA sequence: TGTGCCACCAGTGATTTAGGGGGGGACAGGGTAAACACCGGGGAGCTGTTTTTT.